The 14 T cell receptor beta chains listed next were all sequenced from one sample in a study of blood T cell repertoires in COVID-19. This table comes from immunoSEQ multiplex PCR, and its TCRdb copy is limited to in-frame clones, with some not included. In the table there are about 270,000 clones, roughly 84% of which are singletons. Sequenced material: peripheral blood. These receptors all stem from a woman under 30 with acute or convalescent COVID-19.

Notes on this clone: This sample also contains other DNA sequences that code for the same CDR3. The rearrangement joins TRBV5-8 to TRBJ2-7; 7 bases match TRBD2. Trimming took 0 bases from V and 4 from J; bases not matched to a gene: 4. CDR3 size: 14 residues. The V gene's germline CDR1 is SGHTS and CDR2 YDEGEE. CDR3 sequence (DNA): TGTGCCAGCAGCTTGGCGGGAGGAGGGTACGAGCAGTACTTC. This encodes CASSLAGGGYEQYF. Based on the CDR3 plus reference TRBV5-8 and TRBJ2-7, the full variable domain is EAGVTQSPTHLIKTRGQQATLRCSPISGHTSVYWYQQALGLGLQFLLWYDEGEERNRGNFPPRFSGRQFPNYSSELNVNALELEDSALYLCASSLAGGGYEQYFGPGTRLTVT.

The chain combines TRBV5-1 with TRBJ1-4; 9 bases are shared with TRBD1. The V and J ends lost 0 bases and 4 bases, in that order; junction bases with no gene match: 4. The germline V gene encodes CDR1 SGHRS and CDR2 YFSETQ. The length of the CDR3 is 16 residues. CDR3 protein: CASSLVGTGLNEKLFF. Written as DNA, the CDR3 is TGCGCCAGCAGCTTGGTGGGGACAGGGCTTAATGAAAAACTGTTTTTT.

The chain couples TRBV28 to TRBJ2-6; possible D gene TRBD1, 5 bases. Trimming shortened V by 3 bases and J by 0 bases, and 21 bases separated the two germline ends. The CDR3 runs 20 residues. Per the germline V gene, CDR1 is MDHEN and CDR2 is SYDVKM. CDR3 bases: TGTGCCAGCAGTTTCGACAGCGCAAGGCCCTCTTTCTCTGGGGCCAACGTCCTGACTTTC. It specifies CASSFDSARPSFSGANVLTF. The full variable domain, rest sourced from reference TRBV28 and TRBJ2-6, is DVKVTQSSRYLVKRTGEKVFLECVQDMDHENMFWYRQDPGLGLRLIYFSYDVKMKEKGDIPEGYSVSREKKERFSLILESASTNQTSMYLCASSFDSARPSFSGANVLTFGAGSRLTVL.

Only a few counts were recorded for this clone. The V call is TRBV27, the J call TRBJ2-1, with 8 bases aligning to TRBD2. CDR3 length: 16 amino acids. Germline CDR1 reads MNHEY; CDR2 reads SMNVEV (reference sequence). V gave up 0 bases and J gave up 2 bases; unmatched junction bases: 3. The CDR3 bases are TGTGCCAGCAGTTTATCACGACTAGCGCCCTACAATGAGCAGTTCTTC. Its protein product is CASSLSRLAPYNEQFF.

The rearrangement joins TRBV11-3 to TRBJ2-2; 7 positions match TRBD2. This CDR3 spans 15 amino acids. V shed 3 bases, J shed 5 bases, and the junction held 6 bases outside the gene matches. Germline loops: CDR1 SGHNT, CDR2 YENEEA. The CDR3 DNA reads TGTGCCAGCAGCTTCACTAGCGCAGGGACCGGGGAGCTGTTTTTT. Its protein is CASSFTSAGTGELFF.

The gene calls are TRBV30 and TRBJ2-4; no definite D call. Trimming shortened V by 0 bases and J by 7 bases, and 7 bases separated the two germline ends. The CDR3 is 12 residues long. Germline V gene sequence: CDR1 GTSNPN, CDR2 SVGIG (reference sequence). The CDR3 DNA is TGTGCCTGGAGTGTAAGTGCGAACATTCAGTACTTC. Translation gives CAWSVSANIQYF.

The gene calls are TRBV4-3 and TRBJ1-6; a weak D match, TRBD1 (5 bases). Trimming shortened V by 2 bases and J by 7 bases, and 21 bases separated the two germline ends. Per germline, CDR1 LGHNA and CDR2 YSLEER. This CDR3 is 18 amino acids long. Here the CDR3 reads CASSQIFLGGSENSPLHF. CDR3 DNA: TGCGCCAGCAGCCAAATTTTCCTCGGGGGTTCGGAGAATTCACCCCTCCACTTT.

J is TRBJ2-3 and V is TRBV6-4; D uncertain. Germline V gene sequence: CDR1 MRHNA, CDR2 SNTAGT. This CDR3 spans 13 amino acids. V lost 0 bases and J 3 bases, leaving 4 bases between the germline ends. The CDR3: CASSDSATDTQYF. The CDR3 DNA reads TGTGCCAGCAGTGACTCGGCAACAGATACGCAGTATTTT.

The chain uses TRBV29-1 and TRBJ2-2; TRBD1 agrees at 9 bases. Germline V lookup: CDR1 SQVTM, CDR2 ANQGSEA. V lost 7 bases, J lost 4 bases, and 7 bases stayed unmatched. The CDR3 runs 14 residues. CDR3 sequence: CSGTGTGFTGELFF. CDR3 DNA: TGCAGCGGTACCGGGACAGGGTTCACCGGGGAGCTGTTTTTT.

V gene TRBV6-1 combines with J gene TRBJ1-2, with unresolved D. Trimming took off 2 bases at V and 3 bases at J, with 10 bases between the two ends. The CDR3 is made up of 14 amino acids. The germline V gene has CDR1 MNHNS and CDR2 SASEGT. The CDR3: CASSEIVPDYGYTF. The CDR3 nucleotides read TGTGCCAGCAGTGAAATCGTTCCGGACTATGGCTACACCTTC.

The V gene is TRBV30, the J gene TRBJ2-5; possibly TRBD2 for D (6 bases). CDR1 is GTSNPN, CDR2 SVGIG, per germline (reference sequence). The CDR3 totals 13 residues. V was shortened by 0 bases and J by 11 bases, with 16 bases between the two germline ends. As DNA, the CDR3 is TGTGCCTGGAGTGTAGAACTCCGGGGGACTCAGTACTTC. Amino acids: CAWSVELRGTQYF.

This clone was found a few times. V is TRBV19 and J is TRBJ1-3; TRBD1 agrees at 11 bases. The CDR3 contains 15 residues. Germline-derived CDR1 and CDR2 are LNHDA and SQIVND (reference sequence). The J segment lost 7 bases and the V segment lost 6 bases, leaving 8 bases of the junction unmatched. The DNA of the CDR3 is TGTGCCAGTAGACCCTTGGGACAGGGGGTGAACACCATATATTTT. This sequence encodes CASRPLGQGVNTIYF.

The chain uses TRBV3-1 (or the pseudogene TRBV3-2) and TRBJ2-7; 7 positions match TRBD1. The V gene end was trimmed by 0 bases and the J gene end by 7 bases; junction bases not matched to a gene: 12. The CDR3 sequence is 16 residues long. CDR1 is LGHDT and CDR2 is YNNKEL in the germline V gene (reference sequence). The CDR3 region is CASSQETYRGIWEQYF. Written as DNA, the CDR3 is TGTGCCAGCAGCCAAGAAACCTACAGGGGAATCTGGGAGCAGTACTTC.

The chain employs TRBV11-1 and TRBJ2-3, with 10 bases fitting TRBD1. V trimming: 5 bases; J trimming: 5 bases; junction bases outside the gene matches: 7. The germline CDR1 and CDR2 sequences are SGHAT and FQDESV (reference sequence). The CDR3 sequence is 15 residues long. DNA for the CDR3: TGTGCCAGCAGCGGGGGGACAGGGGTTAAAGATACGCAGTATTTT. The encoded protein is CASSGGTGVKDTQYF.